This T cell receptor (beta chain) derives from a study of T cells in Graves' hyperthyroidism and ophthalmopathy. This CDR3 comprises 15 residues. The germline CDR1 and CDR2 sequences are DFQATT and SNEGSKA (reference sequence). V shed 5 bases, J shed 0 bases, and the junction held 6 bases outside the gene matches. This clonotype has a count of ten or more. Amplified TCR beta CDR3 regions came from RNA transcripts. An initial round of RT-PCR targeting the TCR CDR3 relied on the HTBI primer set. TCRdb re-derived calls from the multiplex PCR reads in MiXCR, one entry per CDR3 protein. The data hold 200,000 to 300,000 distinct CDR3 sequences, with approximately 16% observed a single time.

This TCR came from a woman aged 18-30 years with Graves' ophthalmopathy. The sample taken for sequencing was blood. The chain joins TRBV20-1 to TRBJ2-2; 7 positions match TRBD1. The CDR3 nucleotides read TGCAGTGCTTCTAGGACAGGAGCGAACACCGGGGAGCTGTTTTTT. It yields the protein CSASRTGANTGELFF.